This T cell receptor (beta chain) came from a study of blood T cell repertoires in COVID-19. For the study at large: The United States, Italy and Spain were the sources of the acute and convalescent COVID-19 samples.

The authors' processing: Reference gene primer amplification yielded estimated nucleated cell counts. Some clones are missing from TCRdb's copy, which holds only in-frame ones; the method was immunoSEQ multiplex PCR. Clonal size and the V and J genes are those of that table, whereas D and trimming came from the DNA. Of about 480,000 clones detected, roughly 89% appear once; the ten largest clones hold around 0.95%. Germline V gives CDR1 SGDLS, CDR2 YYNGEE. CDR3 length: 13 residues. V gave up 1 base and J gave up 7 bases, with 11 bases separating them. The rearrangement uses TRBV9 and TRBJ1-2; D perhaps matches TRBD1 (5 bases). The sample taken for sequencing was peripheral blood. This receptor was identified in a man between 18 and 29 years old with COVID-19, enrolled during active disease. The DNA of the CDR3 is TGTGCCAGCAGCGTAAAGGGGAGGAGTGGCTACACCTTC. It codes for CASSVKGRSGYTF.